Presented here are 2 T cell receptor beta chains from one specimen sequenced in a study of cytomegalovirus exposure and HLA in healthy donors. The PCR contained 60 Vbeta and 13 Jbeta primers. Clones were sequenced by immunoSEQ multiplex PCR, and TCRdb holds only the in-frame ones, with some missing. The table lists approximately 190,000 clones, around four fifths of them singletons. Sequencing used PBMCs. The receptors shown here come from a man in his forties or fifties in good health and CMV-seropositive.

The V gene is TRBV23-1, the J gene TRBJ1-1, with a possible D match to TRBD1 (6 bases). TRBV23-1 belongs to the ORF category, with a function that is uncertain. The CDR3 is 15 amino acids. The V end lost 1 base, the J end lost 0 bases, and 9 bases lay between the germline ends. CDR3 nucleotide sequence: TGCGCCAGCAGTCAATACAGGGAAATGAACACTGAAGCTTTCTTT. Translated: CASSQYREMNTEAFF.

The genes are TRBV28 and TRBJ1-2, with D uncertain. V lost 1 base, J lost 5 bases, and 11 bases lay in between. This CDR3 is 14 amino acids long. The germline V gene has CDR1 MDHEN and CDR2 SYDVKM. The CDR3 bases are TGTGCCAGCAGTTTATACTCGGAGATATATGGCTACACCTTC. This translates into CASSLYSEIYGYTF.